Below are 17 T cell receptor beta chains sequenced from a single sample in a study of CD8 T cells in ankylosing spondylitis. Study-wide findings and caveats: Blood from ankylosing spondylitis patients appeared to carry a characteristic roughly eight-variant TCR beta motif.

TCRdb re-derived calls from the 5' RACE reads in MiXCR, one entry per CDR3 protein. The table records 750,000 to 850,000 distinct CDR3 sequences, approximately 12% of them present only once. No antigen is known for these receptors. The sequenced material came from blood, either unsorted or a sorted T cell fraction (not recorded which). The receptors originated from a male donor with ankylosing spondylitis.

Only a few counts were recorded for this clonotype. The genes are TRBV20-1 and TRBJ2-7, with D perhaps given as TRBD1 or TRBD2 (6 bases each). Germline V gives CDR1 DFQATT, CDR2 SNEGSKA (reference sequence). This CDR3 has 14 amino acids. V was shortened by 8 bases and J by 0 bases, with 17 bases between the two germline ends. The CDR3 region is CSPTRGGLSYEQYF. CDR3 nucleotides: TGCAGTCCCACTCGAGGGGGGCTCTCCTACGAGCAGTACTTC.

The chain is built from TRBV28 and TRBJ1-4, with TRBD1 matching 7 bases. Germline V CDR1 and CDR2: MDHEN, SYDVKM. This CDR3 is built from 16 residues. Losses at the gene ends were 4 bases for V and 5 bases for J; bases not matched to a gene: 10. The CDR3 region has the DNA TGTGCCAGCAGTTCTCGGATAGGGGGCCAGAATGAAAAACTGTTTTTT. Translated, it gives CASSSRIGGQNEKLFF.

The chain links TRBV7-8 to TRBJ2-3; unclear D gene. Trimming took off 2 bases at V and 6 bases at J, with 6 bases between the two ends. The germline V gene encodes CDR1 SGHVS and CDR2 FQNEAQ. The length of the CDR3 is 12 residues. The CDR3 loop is CASSLILDTQYF. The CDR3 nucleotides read TGTGCCAGCAGCTTAATCTTGGATACGCAGTATTTT.

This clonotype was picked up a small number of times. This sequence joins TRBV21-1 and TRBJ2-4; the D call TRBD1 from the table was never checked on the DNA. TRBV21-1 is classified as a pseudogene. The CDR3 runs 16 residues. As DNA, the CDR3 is TGTGCCAGCAGCGGGGGGCGAGGAGTAGCCAAAAACATTCAGTACTTC. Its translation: CASSGGRGVAKNIQYF.

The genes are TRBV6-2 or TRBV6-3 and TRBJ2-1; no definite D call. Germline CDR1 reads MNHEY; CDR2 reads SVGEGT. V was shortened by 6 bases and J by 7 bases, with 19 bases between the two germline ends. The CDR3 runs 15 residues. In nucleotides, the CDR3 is TGTGCCAGCAGCCCTTCGTATATTTTGGGGAATGAGCAGTTCTTC. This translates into CASSPSYILGNEQFF.

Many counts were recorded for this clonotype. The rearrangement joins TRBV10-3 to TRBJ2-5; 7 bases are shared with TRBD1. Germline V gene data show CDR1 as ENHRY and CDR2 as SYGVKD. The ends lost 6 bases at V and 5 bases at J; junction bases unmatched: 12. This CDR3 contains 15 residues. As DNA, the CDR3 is TGTGCCATCAGCAAACTTACAGGGGTTGGGGAGACCCAGTACTTC. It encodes CAISKLTGVGETQYF.

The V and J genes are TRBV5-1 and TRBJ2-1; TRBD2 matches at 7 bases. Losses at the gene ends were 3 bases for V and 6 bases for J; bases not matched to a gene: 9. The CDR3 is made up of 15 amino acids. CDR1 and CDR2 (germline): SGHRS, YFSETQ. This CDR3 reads CASSSGTIVFNEQFF. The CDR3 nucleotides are TGCGCCAGCAGCTCCGGGACTATCGTCTTCAATGAGCAGTTCTTC.

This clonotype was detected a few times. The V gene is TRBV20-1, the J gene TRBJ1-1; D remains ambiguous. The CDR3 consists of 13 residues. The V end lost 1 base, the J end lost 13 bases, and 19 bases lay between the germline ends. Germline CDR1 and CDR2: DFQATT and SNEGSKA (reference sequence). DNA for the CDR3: TGCAGTGCTAGAGGATCTTGGGCGCCAGTCGTTTTCTTT. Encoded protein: CSARGSWAPVVFF.

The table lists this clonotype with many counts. The CDR3: CASSFRVGGYSNEQFF. CDR3 nucleotides: TGCGCCAGCAGCTTTCGTGTGGGGGGATATAGCAATGAGCAGTTCTTC. J is TRBJ2-1 and V is TRBV5-1, with D perhaps TRBD2 (6 bases). Germline loops: CDR1 SGHRS, CDR2 YFSETQ. The CDR3 runs 16 residues. V lost 2 bases to trimming and J lost 6 bases, with 18 bases between them.

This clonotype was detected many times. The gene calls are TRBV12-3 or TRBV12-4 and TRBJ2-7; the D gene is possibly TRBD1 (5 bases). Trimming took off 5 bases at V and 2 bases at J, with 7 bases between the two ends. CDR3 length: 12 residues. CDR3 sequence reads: CASSRRAYEQYF. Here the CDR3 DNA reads TGTGCCAGCAGTCGCAGGGCCTACGAGCAGTACTTC.

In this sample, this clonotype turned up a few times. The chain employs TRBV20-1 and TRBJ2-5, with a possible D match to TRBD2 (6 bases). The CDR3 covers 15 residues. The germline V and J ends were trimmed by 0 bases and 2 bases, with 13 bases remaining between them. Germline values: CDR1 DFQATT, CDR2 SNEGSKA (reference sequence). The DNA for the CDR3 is TGCAGTGCTAGAGATCTGCGGGGATGGCAAGAGACCCAGTACTTC. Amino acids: CSARDLRGWQETQYF.

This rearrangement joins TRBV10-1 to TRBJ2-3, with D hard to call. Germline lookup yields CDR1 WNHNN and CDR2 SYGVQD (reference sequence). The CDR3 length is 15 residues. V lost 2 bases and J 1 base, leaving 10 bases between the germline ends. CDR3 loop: CASSEAQDGTDTQYF. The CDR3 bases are TGCGCCAGCAGTGAGGCCCAGGACGGCACAGATACGCAGTATTTT.

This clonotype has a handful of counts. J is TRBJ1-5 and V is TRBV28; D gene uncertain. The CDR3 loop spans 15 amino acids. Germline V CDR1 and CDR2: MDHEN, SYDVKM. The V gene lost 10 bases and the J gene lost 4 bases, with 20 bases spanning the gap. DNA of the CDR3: TGTGCCATCAGACCGAGGCGATTTAGAAATCAGCCCCAGCATTTT. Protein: CAIRPRRFRNQPQHF.

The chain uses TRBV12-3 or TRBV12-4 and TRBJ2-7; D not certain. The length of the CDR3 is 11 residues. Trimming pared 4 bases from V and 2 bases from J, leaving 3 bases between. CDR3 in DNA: TGTGCCAGCAGTTGGACCTACGAGCAGTACTTC. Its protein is CASSWTYEQYF.

The CDR3 nucleotides read TGCAGTGCTAGAGGGGCCGCTAATGAAAAACTGTTTTTT. It codes for CSARGAANEKLFF. The V gene is TRBV20-1, the J gene TRBJ1-4; the D is unclear. In germline, CDR1 is DFQATT, CDR2 SNEGSKA (reference sequence). V was pared by 1 base and J by 3 bases, with 6 bases between. The CDR3 totals 13 residues.

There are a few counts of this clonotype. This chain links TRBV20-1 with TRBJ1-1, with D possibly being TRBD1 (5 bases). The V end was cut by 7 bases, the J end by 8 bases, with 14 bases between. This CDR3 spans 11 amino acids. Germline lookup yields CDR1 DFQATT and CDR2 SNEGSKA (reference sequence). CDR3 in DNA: TGCAGTGGTTGGGCCCGGACAGAAGCTTTCTTT. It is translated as CSGWARTEAFF.

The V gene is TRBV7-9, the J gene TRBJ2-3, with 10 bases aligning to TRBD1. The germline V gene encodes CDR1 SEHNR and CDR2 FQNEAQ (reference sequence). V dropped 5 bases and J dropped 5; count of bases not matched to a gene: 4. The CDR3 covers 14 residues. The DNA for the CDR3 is TGTGCCAGCAGCACCAGGACAGGGGGAGATACGCAGTATTTT. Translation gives CASSTRTGGDTQYF.